A single sample gave rise to the 26 T cell receptor beta chains below, sequenced in a study of early T cells in non-severe SARS-CoV-2 infection. TCRdb called the 5' RACE reads again in MiXCR, with one record for every CDR3 protein. The table has around 84,000 distinct CDR3 sequences, about 12% seen once. The sequencing sample was made of whole blood. These receptors came from an adult who was a healthcare worker with PCR-confirmed SARS-CoV-2 infection or an uninfected control (not recorded which).

This clonotype was observed many times. For the CDR3, the DNA is TGTGCCAGCAGCCAAGAAGGGCTAGCGGGACTTAGCACAGATACGCAGTATTTT. The encoded protein is CASSQEGLAGLSTDTQYF. The chain combines TRBV3-1 with TRBJ2-3; 9 nucleotides line up with TRBD2. With 0 bases clipped from V and 0 bases from J, the junction kept 7 bases outside the gene matches. The germline V gene has CDR1 LGHDT and CDR2 YNNKEL (reference sequence). This CDR3 spans 18 amino acids.

This clonotype was seen many times. The V call is TRBV3-1, the J call TRBJ1-1; tentatively, D is TRBD1 (5 bases). Trimming cost V 3 bases and J 5 bases, with 13 bases left between them. This CDR3 comprises 14 residues. The germline gives CDR1 LGHDT, CDR2 YNNKEL (reference sequence). The CDR3 region has the DNA TGTGCCAGCAGCCATAACAGTGGGGGGACTGAAGCTTTCTTT. Translated: CASSHNSGGTEAFF. The whole variable domain, filled in from reference TRBV3-1 and TRBJ1-1, reads DTAVSQTPKYLVTQMGNDKSIKCEQNLGHDTMYWYKQDSKKFLKIMFSYNNKELIINETVPNRFSPKSPDKAHLNLHINSLELGDSAVYFCASSHNSGGTEAFFGQGTRLTVV.

Worth noting for this clonotype: This could be a read error, since a much larger clone is one nucleotide away. This chain connects TRBV7-7 to TRBJ2-1; the D gene is possibly TRBD2 (6 bases). CDR3 length: 14 amino acids. Germline lookup yields CDR1 SSHAT and CDR2 FNYEAQ (reference sequence). The CDR3 spells CASILAAGYNEQFF. The CDR3 DNA is TGTGCTAGCATCTTAGCGGCAGGGTACAATGAGCAGTTCTTC.

In this sample, this clonotype turned up a few times. The rearrangement uses TRBV27 and TRBJ1-6, with unresolved D. Germline V gene lookup returns CDR1 MNHEY and CDR2 SMNVEV (reference sequence). V was pared by 3 bases and J by 0 bases, with 3 bases between. This CDR3 is 14 amino acids long. The CDR3 loop is CASSLYSYNSPLHF. CDR3 in DNA: TGTGCCAGCAGTTTGTACTCCTATAATTCACCCCTCCACTTT.

This clonotype was seen many times. The chain is built from TRBV29-1 and TRBJ1-3; D not resolved. Germline loops: CDR1 SQVTM, CDR2 ANQGSEA. Trimming took off 3 bases at V and 0 bases at J, with 0 bases between the two ends. CDR3 length equals 11 residues. Here the CDR3 DNA reads TGCAGCGTTGACTCTGGAAACACCATATATTTT. Translation gives CSVDSGNTIYF.

The gene calls are TRBV3-1 and TRBJ1-2, with D uncertain. This CDR3 is built from 11 residues. The V and J ends lost 2 bases and 8 bases respectively, with 6 bases between them. CDR1 and CDR2 from the germline V gene are LGHDT and YNNKEL (reference sequence). The CDR3 nucleotides read TGTGCCAGCAGCCAAAGTTTCGGCTACACCTTC. This codes for CASSQSFGYTF.

The chain links TRBV13 to TRBJ2-5; tentatively, D is TRBD1 (6 bases). CDR1 PRHDT and CDR2 FYEKMQ come from the germline V gene (reference sequence). Trimming shortened V by 3 bases and J by 2 bases, and 13 bases separated the two germline ends. This CDR3 comprises 15 residues. This CDR3 is CASSLGQTVQETQYF. Here the CDR3 DNA reads TGTGCCAGCAGCTTGGGACAAACGGTTCAAGAGACCCAGTACTTC.

This chain joins TRBV11-3 and TRBJ1-1; D might be TRBD1 (6 bases). The CDR3 runs to 15 residues. Germline CDR1 is SGHNT and CDR2 is YENEEA. V gave up 5 bases and J gave up 3 bases, with 16 bases separating them. This CDR3 is CASSPNTGIYTEAFF. CDR3 DNA: TGTGCCAGCAGCCCAAATACAGGGATTTACACTGAAGCTTTCTTT.

This clonotype was picked up many times. This chain connects TRBV6-1 to TRBJ1-4; D ambiguous. Deletions cut 0 bases from V and 0 bases from J, with 8 bases between. The germline gives CDR1 MNHNS, CDR2 SASEGT. The CDR3 length is 16 residues. CDR3 nucleotides: TGTGCCAGCAGTGAAGCCGGCCTCACAACTAATGAAAAACTGTTTTTT. This sequence encodes CASSEAGLTTNEKLFF.

This clonotype was detected ten times or more. The V gene is TRBV5-1, the J gene TRBJ2-1; 12 nucleotides align to TRBD1. V dropped 4 bases and J dropped 7; count of bases not matched to a gene: 6. The germline V gene has CDR1 SGHRS and CDR2 YFSETQ. This CDR3 comprises 15 residues. CDR3 region: CASSPGQGAKNEQFF. DNA for the CDR3: TGCGCCAGCAGCCCGGGACAGGGGGCGAAGAATGAGCAGTTCTTC.

This clonotype has only a few counts. The genes are TRBV5-5 and TRBJ2-3, with TRBD2 identical over 8 bases. V trimming: 3 bases; J trimming: 14 bases; junction bases outside the gene matches: 14. CDR1 is SGHKS, CDR2 YYEKEE, per germline (reference sequence). The CDR3 contains 14 residues. The CDR3 DNA is TGTGCCAGCAGCTCTCCCCGGGGGGGCCTCAAGCGGTATTTT. Protein sequence: CASSSPRGGLKRYF.

Many counts were recorded for this clonotype. The V call is TRBV5-1, the J call TRBJ2-1; either TRBD1 or TRBD2 may fit D (5 bases each). Germline-derived CDR1 and CDR2 are SGHRS and YFSETQ. This CDR3 contains 16 residues. V lost 3 bases and J lost 0, with 13 bases in between. The DNA for the CDR3 is TGCGCCAGCAGCTCAAGGGACGGAAGCTCCTACAATGAGCAGTTCTTC. Its translation is CASSSRDGSSYNEQFF.

This clonotype was recorded a few times. The J gene is TRBJ1-2, the V gene TRBV3-1; TRBD1 is a possible D gene (6 bases). Germline V gives CDR1 LGHDT, CDR2 YNNKEL (reference sequence). The CDR3 runs 11 residues. The CDR3 DNA sequence: TGTGCAGCGGGGGCTGACTATGGCTACACCTTC. Its protein is CAAGADYGYTF. Together with reference TRBV3-1 and TRBJ1-2, the CDR3 gives the full variable domain: DTAVSQTPKYLVTQMGNDKSIKCEQNLGHDTMYWYKQDSKKFLKIMFSYNNKELIINETVPNRFSPKSPDKAHLNLHINSLELGDSAVYFCAAGADYGYTFGSGTRLTVV.

The chain links TRBV18 to TRBJ1-1; D is unresolved. V shed 3 bases and J shed 7 bases, with 15 bases lying between them. CDR1 is KGHSH, CDR2 LQKENI, per germline. CDR3 length equals 14 residues. As DNA, the CDR3 is TGTGCCAGCTCACCTACAGAATTTCCATTTGAAGCTTTCTTT. Its protein product is CASSPTEFPFEAFF.

This chain joins TRBV12-3 or TRBV12-4 and TRBJ1-6; D remains ambiguous. The CDR3 consists of 13 residues. The germline V and J ends were trimmed by 8 bases and 8 bases, with 13 bases remaining between them. Here the CDR3 DNA reads TGTGCCAGCTCCCAGCGGATGGATTCACCCCTCCACTTT. This encodes CASSQRMDSPLHF.

V is TRBV7-9 and J is TRBJ2-3, with D tentatively TRBD2 (6 bases). The CDR3 has 14 amino acids. The germline V gene encodes CDR1 SEHNR and CDR2 FQNEAQ (reference sequence). V shed 3 bases and J shed 5 bases, with 12 bases lying between them. CDR3 DNA sequence: TGTGCCAGCAGCTTCGGCCAGGGAGGAGATACGCAGTATTTT. It specifies CASSFGQGGDTQYF.

Ten or more counts support this clonotype. The rearrangement joins TRBV9 to TRBJ2-3, with a possible D match to TRBD1 (6 bases). This CDR3 region has 16 residues. The germline V gene encodes CDR1 SGDLS and CDR2 YYNGEE. The germline V and J ends were trimmed by 4 bases and 0 bases, with 15 bases remaining between them. CDR3 nucleotides: TGTGCCAGCAGCCCCTCCGGACAGCGAAGCACAGATACGCAGTATTTT. This codes for CASSPSGQRSTDTQYF. Drawing the rest from reference TRBV9 and TRBJ2-3, the complete variable domain is DSGVTQTPKHLITATGQRVTLRCSPRSGDLSVYWYQQSLDQGLQFLIQYYNGEERAKGNILERFSAQQFPDLHSELNLSSLELGDSALYFCASSPSGQRSTDTQYFGPGTRLTVL.

The CDR3 coding sequence is TGTGCCAGCAGTCCCCTTGTTTGGGACAATGAGCAGTTCTTC. Translated: CASSPLVWDNEQFF. This sequence joins TRBV27 and TRBJ2-1; no reliable D call. The germline V gene encodes CDR1 MNHEY and CDR2 SMNVEV (reference sequence). This CDR3 is 14 amino acids long. V gave up 5 bases and J gave up 5 bases, with 13 bases separating them.

This clonotype appeared many times. The V and J genes are TRBV9 and TRBJ2-5; TRBD2 agrees at 8 bases. Germline values: CDR1 SGDLS, CDR2 YYNGEE. Trimming took 0 bases from V and 2 from J; bases not matched to a gene: 3. There are 15 residues in the CDR3. DNA of the CDR3: TGTGCCAGCAGCGTAGTAGGGACTAGACAAGAGACCCAGTACTTC. Translation gives CASSVVGTRQETQYF.

In its sample, this clonotype was seen many times. This chain links TRBV6-5 with TRBJ2-3; D is uncertain. In germline, CDR1 is MNHEY, CDR2 SVGAGI. Trimming took 0 bases from V and 3 from J, leaving 13 bases between them. CDR3 length: 16 residues. In DNA, the CDR3 is TGTGCCAGCAGTTACTCCTGGCCACCATGGACAGATACGCAGTATTTT. It codes for CASSYSWPPWTDTQYF.

This rearrangement joins TRBV15 to TRBJ2-3, with a tentative D call TRBD2 (5 bases). Trimming shortened V by 3 bases and J by 9 bases, and 10 bases separated the two germline ends. This CDR3 spans 12 amino acids. Looked up from germline, CDR1 is LNHNV and CDR2 is YYDKDF (reference sequence). The CDR3: CATSRVSATQYF. CDR3 sequence (DNA): TGTGCCACCAGCAGGGTTAGCGCGACGCAGTATTTT.

A few counts support this clonotype. J is TRBJ2-2 and V is TRBV29-1; possibly TRBD1 for D (6 bases). The CDR3 totals 13 residues. Per germline, CDR1 SQVTM and CDR2 ANQGSEA. Trimming removed 5 bases from V and 4 bases from J, with 11 bases in between. The CDR3 DNA reads as TGCAGCGTTAGACGGGACACCACCGGGGAGCTGTTTTTT. Translating it yields CSVRRDTTGELFF.

In this sample, this clonotype turned up a few times. The J gene is TRBJ2-7, the V gene TRBV9; weak D call: TRBD2 (5 bases). CDR3 length: 15 residues. V lost 0 bases to trimming and J lost 7 bases, with 17 bases between them. In germline, CDR1 is SGDLS, CDR2 YYNGEE. The CDR3 reads CASSVDSMPTGEQYF. CDR3 DNA: TGTGCCAGCAGCGTAGACTCCATGCCGACGGGAGAGCAGTACTTC.

This clonotype appeared once. V is TRBV9 and J is TRBJ2-5; possibly TRBD2 for D (6 bases). V lost 5 bases to trimming and J lost 5 bases, with 13 bases between them. CDR3 size: 13 residues. CDR1 and CDR2 (germline): SGDLS, YYNGEE. The CDR3 DNA reads TGTGCCAGCAGTCGAGCTAGCGAGGAGACCCAGTACTTC. This encodes CASSRASEETQYF. Supplemented by reference TRBV9 and TRBJ2-5, the full variable domain reads DSGVTQTPKHLITATGQRVTLRCSPRSGDLSVYWYQQSLDQGLQFLIQYYNGEERAKGNILERFSAQQFPDLHSELNLSSLELGDSALYFCASSRASEETQYFGPGTRLLVL.

This clonotype turned up a few times. The chain links TRBV28 to TRBJ1-3; TRBD1 agrees at 8 bases. The CDR3 totals 17 residues. Germline V gene sequence: CDR1 MDHEN, CDR2 SYDVKM. The V gene end was trimmed by 5 bases and the J gene end by 3 bases; junction bases not matched to a gene: 12. CDR3 sequence (DNA): TGTGCCAGCAGTGACTTAGGACAGGGAGAAGGTGGAAACACCATATATTTT. Residues: CASSDLGQGEGGNTIYF. The entire variable domain, with the rest obtained from reference TRBV28 and TRBJ1-3, is as follows: DVKVTQSSRYLVKRTGEKVFLECVQDMDHENMFWYRQDPGLGLRLIYFSYDVKMKEKGDIPEGYSVSREKKERFSLILESASTNQTSMYLCASSDLGQGEGGNTIYFGEGSWLTVV.

V gene TRBV29-1 combines with J gene TRBJ2-1; D is uncertain. The CDR3 extends over 10 amino acids. In germline, CDR1 is SQVTM, CDR2 ANQGSEA. Trimming cost V 7 bases and J 10 bases, with 11 bases left between them. CDR3 DNA: TGCAGCGGGGGAACAGAGGAGCAGTTCTTC. Translating it yields CSGGTEEQFF.